These 30 T cell receptor beta chains were all obtained from the same sample, sequenced in a study of cytomegalovirus exposure and HLA in healthy donors. A multiplex PCR was run with 60 Vbeta primers and 13 Jbeta primers. The table came from immunoSEQ multiplex PCR; TCRdb's copy has only in-frame clones and leaves some out. The sample lists around 110,000 clones, approximately 81% occurring once. Sequencing was carried out using PBMCs. These receptors came from a woman younger than 45 in good health and CMV-seronegative.

V is TRBV5-4 and J is TRBJ2-3, with 13 bases that match TRBD2. V shed 4 bases, J shed 3 bases, and the junction held 11 bases outside the gene matches. The CDR3 totals 18 residues. CDR1 and CDR2 from the germline V gene are SGHNT and YYREEE (reference sequence). CDR3 loop: CASSPAGTSGKGTDTQYF. DNA for the CDR3: TGTGCCAGCAGCCCCGCCGGGACTAGCGGGAAGGGGACAGATACGCAGTATTTT.

The J gene is TRBJ2-5, the V gene TRBV7-3; 9 bases match TRBD2. With the DNA end fitting TRBJ2-7 better, the J assignment may be wrong. The CDR3 has 16 amino acids. In germline, CDR1 is SGHTA, CDR2 FQGTGA. The CDR3: CASSLTASGMGNEQYF. CDR3 nucleotides: TGTGCCAGCAGCTTAACGGCTAGCGGGATGGGAAACGAGCAGTACTTC.

The rearrangement uses TRBV5-1 and TRBJ2-3; D is undetermined. Germline V CDR1 and CDR2: SGHRS, YFSETQ. V was shortened by 6 bases and J by 6 bases, with 5 bases between the two germline ends. The CDR3 runs to 10 residues. The CDR3 DNA reads as TGCGCCAGCACCGGGGATACGCAGTATTTT. This translates into CASTGDTQYF.

The J gene is TRBJ2-7, the V gene TRBV5-6, with TRBD1 matching 10 bases. After removal of 4 bases from V and 3 bases from J, the junction contained 1 base not matched to a gene. The CDR3 is made up of 13 amino acids. Germline values: CDR1 SGHDT, CDR2 YYEEEE. CDR3 region: CASSRDRGYEQYF. The CDR3 DNA follows: TGTGCCAGCAGCAGGGACAGGGGCTACGAGCAGTACTTC.

V and J are TRBV5-3 and TRBJ2-3, with 10 bases fitting TRBD2. TRBV5-3 is classed as an ORF, of uncertain function. After removal of 3 bases from V and 2 bases from J, the junction contained 9 bases not matched to a gene. The CDR3 sequence is 17 residues long. The CDR3 region has the DNA TGTGCCAGAAGCTGTCGACCGGGACTAGCGAACACAGATACGCAGTATTTT. Translating it yields CARSCRPGLANTDTQYF.

Concerning this clone itself: Other DNA sequences within the sample encode an identical CDR3. The chain joins TRBV27 to TRBJ2-1, with D perhaps TRBD2 (6 bases). V was cut by 3 bases and J by 6 bases, with 6 bases left in between. This CDR3 is 12 amino acids long. Germline V gives CDR1 MNHEY, CDR2 SMNVEV (reference sequence). The DNA for the CDR3 is TGTGCCAGCAGTTTGGGGGGCAATGAGCAGTTCTTC. This encodes CASSLGGNEQFF.

The V gene is TRBV27, the J gene TRBJ2-1, with a possible D match to TRBD2 (7 bases). Trimming removed 0 bases at V and 6 bases at J, with 12 bases between. The CDR3 length is 15 residues. CDR1 and CDR2 from the germline V gene are MNHEY and SMNVEV (reference sequence). The CDR3 nucleotides are TGTGCCAGCAGTTTATCGGGGGGGGCGCGCAATGAGCAGTTCTTC. As protein: CASSLSGGARNEQFF.

The chain carries TRBV5-1 and TRBJ2-7; 7 bases line up with TRBD2. Trimming took 0 bases from V and 2 from J; bases not matched to a gene: 5. The CDR3 length is 15 residues. CDR1 and CDR2 from the germline V gene are SGHRS and YFSETQ. CDR3: CASSLGGRGAYEQYF. In DNA form, the CDR3 reads TGCGCCAGCAGCTTGGGGGGCCGGGGGGCCTACGAGCAGTACTTC.

The J gene is TRBJ2-5, the V gene TRBV5-6; the match to TRBD1 covers 7 bases. The CDR3 totals 11 residues. CDR1 and CDR2 (germline): SGHDT, YYEEEE. The ends lost 5 bases at V and 13 bases at J; junction bases unmatched: 8. CDR3 coding DNA: TGTGCCAGCAGTCACGACAGGGTTCGGTACTTC. Translating it yields CASSHDRVRYF. The whole variable domain, filled in from reference TRBV5-6 and TRBJ2-5, reads DAGVTQSPTHLIKTRGQQVTLRCSPKSGHDTVSWYQQALGQGPQFIFQYYEEEERQRGNFPDRFSGHQFPNYSSELNVNALLLGDSALYLCASSHDRVRYFGPGTRLLVL.

This chain uses TRBV28 with TRBJ2-1; D is uncertain. The V gene's germline CDR1 is MDHEN and CDR2 SYDVKM. The CDR3 is 15 amino acids. The V end was cut by 4 bases, the J end by 9 bases, with 19 bases between. The CDR3: CASSSTRRERGEQFF. CDR3 nucleotides: TGTGCCAGCAGTTCTACCCGAAGAGAGAGAGGTGAGCAGTTCTTC.

The rearrangement joins TRBV2 to TRBJ2-6, with 10 bases identical to TRBD1. The trim removed 6 bases at V and 10 bases at J, leaving 3 bases unmatched. Germline-derived CDR1 and CDR2 are SNHLY and FYNNEI. CDR3 length equals 13 residues. CDR3 DNA sequence: TGTGCCAGCAGGCAGGGACAGGGGAACGTCCTGACTTTC. It translates to CASRQGQGNVLTF.

This clone was counted only a few times. V gene TRBV6-5 combines with J gene TRBJ1-5, with 9 nucleotides matching TRBD1. Germline values: CDR1 MNHEY, CDR2 SVGAGI. Germline trimming cut 5 bases from V and 5 bases from J; bases unmatched to any gene: 4. This CDR3 comprises 14 residues. In DNA, the CDR3 is TGTGCCAGCAGTACAGGGGGCACCCATCAGCCCCAGCATTTT. This translates into CASSTGGTHQPQHF.

This clone was counted only a few times. V is TRBV13 and J is TRBJ1-1; no reliable D call. The ends were cut back, 5 bases at V and 0 bases at J, with 10 bases in the middle. This CDR3 is built from 14 residues. CDR1 and CDR2 (germline): PRHDT, FYEKMQ (reference sequence). CDR3 amino acids: CASSREAMNTEAFF. DNA of the CDR3: TGTGCCAGCAGCAGGGAGGCCATGAACACTGAAGCTTTCTTT.

The table lists this clone with a count of one. The chain joins TRBV27 to TRBJ2-7; D ambiguous. The CDR3 is 13 amino acids. Germline V gene sequence: CDR1 MNHEY, CDR2 SMNVEV (reference sequence). Trimming shortened V by 2 bases and J by 2 bases, and 7 bases separated the two germline ends. The CDR3 region has the DNA TGTGCCAGCAGTTTAAAGGCGGCCTACGAGCAGTACTTC. Protein product: CASSLKAAYEQYF.

This sequence joins TRBV10-3 and TRBJ2-3, with 9 bases matching TRBD2. Trimming removed 6 bases from V and 2 bases from J; junction bases left unmatched: 6. The CDR3 sequence is 15 residues long. Germline V gives CDR1 ENHRY, CDR2 SYGVKD. This CDR3 is CAIRGAGGFTDTQYF. Here the CDR3 DNA reads TGTGCCATCAGGGGAGCGGGAGGTTTCACAGATACGCAGTATTTT.

This clone has a handful of counts. The chain carries TRBV7-9 and TRBJ2-1; D is undetermined. V was pared by 5 bases and J by 4 bases, with 15 bases between. The CDR3 totals 15 residues. Germline lookup yields CDR1 SEHNR and CDR2 FQNEAQ (reference sequence). The CDR3 DNA sequence: TGTGCCAGCAGCCCCCCAGTGCTAGTTTACAATGAGCAGTTCTTC. It codes for CASSPPVLVYNEQFF.

CDR3: CASSQDTSGRAPYNEQFF. CDR3 sequence (DNA): TGCGCCAGCAGCCAAGACACTAGCGGGAGGGCCCCCTACAATGAGCAGTTCTTC. The gene calls are TRBV4-1 and TRBJ2-1; 13 nucleotides align to TRBD2. The CDR3 length is 18 residues. CDR1 is MGHRA and CDR2 is YSYEKL in the germline V gene. Trimming at V came to 0 bases and at J to 2 bases, leaving 4 bases not matched to a gene.

The chain couples TRBV6-5 to TRBJ1-2; D gene uncertain. The CDR3 contains 14 residues. The germline V gene encodes CDR1 MNHEY and CDR2 SVGAGI. Trimming took 6 bases from V and 5 from J, leaving 16 bases between them. The CDR3 spells CASSPVATGYGYTF. The CDR3 DNA sequence: TGTGCCAGCAGCCCCGTGGCTACGGGGTATGGCTACACCTTC.

In its sample, this clone was seen a few times. The J gene is TRBJ2-1, the V gene TRBV13; TRBD2 aligns across 11 bases. V lost 2 bases, J lost 12 bases, and 9 bases stayed unmatched. The CDR3 is 15 amino acids. Germline-derived CDR1 and CDR2 are PRHDT and FYEKMQ (reference sequence). CDR3 loop: CASSLLAGGRLGQFF. The CDR3 bases are TGTGCCAGCAGCTTACTAGCGGGAGGACGGCTTGGGCAGTTCTTC.

The chain joins TRBV28 to TRBJ1-5; D unresolved. V was shortened by 10 bases and J by 0 bases, with 16 bases between the two germline ends. The CDR3 is 15 residues long. Germline V gene lookup returns CDR1 MDHEN and CDR2 SYDVKM. The DNA for the CDR3 is TGTGCCATCCTCTCCCTAGATTATAGCAATCAGCCCCAGCATTTT. This translates into CAILSLDYSNQPQHF. Full variable domain (remainder filled in from reference TRBV28 and TRBJ1-5): DVKVTQSSRYLVKRTGEKVFLECVQDMDHENMFWYRQDPGLGLRLIYFSYDVKMKEKGDIPEGYSVSREKKERFSLILESASTNQTSMYLCAILSLDYSNQPQHFGDGTRLSIL.

The J gene is TRBJ2-5, the V gene TRBV10-1; 10 nucleotides align to TRBD1. This CDR3 region has 13 residues. Losses at the gene ends were 8 bases for V and 3 bases for J; bases not matched to a gene: 3. The V gene's germline CDR1 is WNHNN and CDR2 SYGVQD (reference sequence). CDR3 sequence: CASATGGEETQYF. DNA for the CDR3: TGCGCCAGCGCGACAGGGGGCGAAGAGACCCAGTACTTC.

The chain employs TRBV12-2 and TRBJ2-1; TRBD2, the table's D call, was not compared with the DNA. TRBV12-2 has pseudogene status. The CDR3 spans 15 residues. CDR3 DNA: TGTGCAAGTCGCTTAGCGCGGGAGAGGGGAAATGAGCAGTTCTTC. Encoded protein: CASRLARERGNEQFF.

There are a few counts of this clone. The genes are TRBV5-1 and TRBJ2-7; the match to TRBD2 covers 8 bases. This CDR3 is built from 15 residues. Trimming at V came to 3 bases and at J to 4 bases, leaving 9 bases not matched to a gene. Germline V gene data show CDR1 as SGHRS and CDR2 as YFSETQ. The CDR3 DNA is TGCGCCAGCAGCTGGGGCCAGGGCGGGGGGTACGAGCAGTACTTC. This codes for CASSWGQGGGYEQYF.

The genes are TRBV9 and TRBJ1-5; D gene unclear. V dropped 0 bases and J dropped 6 bases, with 7 bases sitting between them. Germline V lookup: CDR1 SGDLS, CDR2 YYNGEE. This CDR3 is 13 amino acids long. Written as DNA, the CDR3 is TGTGCCAGCAGCGTAGGTGAGGCTCAGCCCCAGCATTTT. Its translation: CASSVGEAQPQHF.

The chain links TRBV11-3 to TRBJ2-2; 10 positions match TRBD1. The CDR3 runs to 16 residues. CDR1 and CDR2 from the germline V gene are SGHNT and YENEEA. J gave up 5 bases and V 1 base, and 4 bases lay outside the gene matches. The CDR3 nucleotides are TGTGCCAGCAGCTTAGGGGGACAGGGGATTACCGGGGAGCTGTTTTTT. Translation: CASSLGGQGITGELFF.

V and J are TRBV6-5 and TRBJ2-7, with TRBD2 matching over 7 bases. Germline-derived CDR1 and CDR2 are MNHEY and SVGAGI. J was trimmed by 6 bases and V by 0 bases; bases with no gene match: 11. The length of the CDR3 is 16 residues. CDR3 nucleotides: TGTGCCAGCAGTTACTCCCGAGCTCACCCGGGGGGCGAGCAGTACTTC. Protein product: CASSYSRAHPGGEQYF.

This clone was recorded a few times. The chain combines TRBV10-3 with TRBJ2-6; D is perhaps TRBD1 (5 bases). Per germline, CDR1 ENHRY and CDR2 SYGVKD. This CDR3 is built from 16 residues. V lost 4 bases and J 4 bases, leaving 14 bases between the germline ends. The CDR3 reads CAISGGHSGGANVLTF. For the CDR3, the DNA is TGTGCCATCAGTGGAGGACATTCTGGGGGGGCCAACGTCCTGACTTTC.

The table lists this clone with a count of one. The V call is TRBV28, the J call TRBJ2-1, with D possibly being TRBD2 (6 bases). Germline CDR1 MDHEN, CDR2 SYDVKM. The CDR3 extends over 17 amino acids. The V gene lost 6 bases and the J gene lost 8 bases, with 26 bases spanning the gap. Here the CDR3 reads CASSAGRKGRLTHEQFF. DNA for the CDR3: TGTGCCAGCAGCGCAGGGAGGAAAGGCCGGCTTACCCATGAGCAGTTCTTC.

This CDR3 is CASGVLAGVGEQYF. The CDR3 nucleotides read TGTGCCAGCGGGGTTCTAGCGGGAGTGGGGGAGCAGTACTTC. The gene calls are TRBV2 and TRBJ2-7, with 10 positions matching TRBD2. Germline CDR1 is SNHLY and CDR2 is FYNNEI. This CDR3 comprises 14 residues. The J segment lost 7 bases and the V segment lost 8 bases, leaving 11 bases of the junction unmatched.

V and J are TRBV27 and TRBJ2-7; 8 bases match TRBD1. The CDR3 is 15 residues long. Germline V gene sequence: CDR1 MNHEY, CDR2 SMNVEV (reference sequence). Trimming took 2 bases from V and 6 from J; bases not matched to a gene: 9. DNA of the CDR3: TGTGCCAGCAGTTTAACGGGCCAGGGGGCTCCCGAGCAGTACTTC. It is translated as CASSLTGQGAPEQYF.